The clone carrying this T cell receptor beta chain was picked up one time. This CDR3 has 11 residues. Germline CDR1 is SGHNT and CDR2 is YYREEE (reference sequence). The V end lost 4 bases, the J end lost 3 bases, and 3 bases lay between the germline ends. PCR amplification relied on 60 Vbeta primers (plus 13 Jbeta primers). Clones were sequenced by immunoSEQ multiplex PCR, and TCRdb holds only the in-frame ones, with some missing. The repertoire holds 250,000 to 300,000 clones, with roughly four fifths as singletons. The source of the sample is a study of cytomegalovirus exposure and HLA in healthy donors.

The sequenced material came from PBMCs. This receptor was taken from a woman in her thirties or forties in good health and CMV-seropositive. The chain uses TRBV5-4 and TRBJ2-3; D remains ambiguous. The CDR3 sequence is CASSQTDTQYF. Here the CDR3 DNA reads TGTGCCAGCAGCCAAACAGATACGCAGTATTTT. Combining the CDR3 with reference TRBV5-4 and TRBJ2-3 gives the whole variable domain ETGVTQSPTHLIKTRGQQVTLRCSSQSGHNTVSWYQQALGQGPQFIFQYYREEENGRGNFPPRFSGLQFPNYSSELNVNALELDDSALYLCASSQTDTQYFGPGTRLTVL.